The entry that follows covers one T cell receptor (beta chain) sequence. Its target antigen remains unknown. The sample holds no much larger clone one base away, and base qualities are not on file. For deep sequencing of PBMC libraries, mostly 480 ng of input genomic DNA was used, and six replicates were run per sample. TCRbeta libraries were prepared with the immunoSEQ hsTCRbeta kit according to the manufacturer's instructions. Sequencing of the completed libraries took place using an Illumina NovaSeq 6000 S4 flow cell after they had been pooled to about 3 nM. In the paper's pipeline: The immunoSEQ Analyzer handled quality control and preprocessing of the raw data. The analysis was limited to productive rearrangements, and each clonotype was defined by a unique CDR3 amino acid sequence. Repertoire clonality was estimated as the Gini-Simpson index, which was calculated using the R package tcR. Student's t test was used to compare Gini indices, while Pearson correlation assessed associations with tumor size change. TCRdb took this table from immuneACCESS and kept in-frame rearrangements with V and J called. Such tables lack part of the clones; where checked against another copy, unresolved V genes explain under half of the gap, and the rest is unexplained. Clone size and the V and J calls come from that table; the DNA yielded D and trimming. For this sample the table gives some 14,000 clones, of which about 64% were detected only once. Clones ranked in the top ten supply approximately 2.4% of the sample.

The data were taken from a study of neoadjuvant anti-PD-1 for oral cavity cancer (dated by TCRdb to about 2021). Background for the entire study: Three to four biweekly doses of nivolumab at 3 mg/kg were mostly administered to patients before curative-intent surgical resection. Responders were defined as patients with complete response, partial response or stable disease by RECIST 1.1; non-responders were defined as patients with progression. The parent correlative cohort had around 11 patients and a response rate of roughly 34%. Patients without progression received a fourth nivolumab dose around day 43 and underwent definitive surgical resection on days 50-56.

Sample time point, as interpreted from the label and publication: before neoadjuvant nivolumab. Patients had been newly diagnosed with stage II-IVA oral cavity squamous cell carcinoma, and no prior systemic or radiation treatment had been given to the patients. Everyone in the cohort had locally advanced, HPV-negative oral cavity squamous cell carcinoma. Peripheral blood mononuclear cells were analyzed directly, without maintenance or expansion in culture. The samples were drawn from a longitudinal correlative study tied to a single-arm phase II trial testing neoadjuvant nivolumab in oral cavity squamous cell carcinoma. Subject-matched pre- and post-treatment PBMCs and tumors from three responders and three non-responders were subjected to genomic DNA-based TCRbeta sequencing. Peripheral blood mononuclear cells were collected before nivolumab treatment and were collected again after treatment, at the time of surgery. Genomic DNA was isolated from PBMCs using the Maxwell RSC DNA from Cells kit.

As encoded in the germline V gene (reference sequence), CDR1 is MNHEY while CDR2 is SMNVEV. From cysteine to phenylalanine, the CDR3 is 14 amino acids long. CDR3 DNA only is kept here, 42 bases in frame from base 1. V loses 2 bases at its end and J loses 7 bases; junction bases beyond the gene matches: 4. General study outcomes and caveats: Higher pretreatment blood TCRbeta clonality and lower post-treatment tumor TCRbeta clonality were correlated with higher pretreatment blood Treg/Th17 ratios. Only three patients per response group were included in the TCR analyses, and larger cohorts for validation were called for by the authors. After neoadjuvant nivolumab, T cell clonality (Gini index) in PBMCs was significantly higher in non-responders than in responders.

Recombination linked TRBV27 to TRBJ2-1; TRBD2 matches 8 bases in the middle. The clonotype comes from a person between 35 and 79 years old with oral cavity squamous cell carcinoma. Sequencing was performed on PBMCs, taken before nivolumab (anti-PD-1) treatment. This receptor has the CDR3 CASSLRSGSNEQFF. The DNA is TGTGCCAGCAGTTTAAGGAGCGGGAGTAATGAGCAGTTCTTC.